Detailed here is one T cell receptor beta chain. Its antigen is still unknown. The sample comes from a study of OX40 agonist ivuxolimab in advanced cancers. In the study overall: Each dose-escalation patient presented with hepatocellular carcinoma, melanoma, renal cell or head and neck cancer. Study conclusions and caveats: Nonresponders included some who also had low normalized T-cell clonal expansion. Expanded clones tended on average to be more numerous among CD8+ T cells than CD4+.

The data were produced by immunoSEQ multiplex PCR, yet TCRdb's version contains in-frame clones alone and is incomplete. Of tens of thousands of clones in the sample, roughly 73% were seen once. The sample in question was CD4+ or CD8+ T cells sorted from blood, obtained in a trial of the OX40 agonist ivuxolimab. The TCR was taken from an adult with an advanced solid tumor such as melanoma, head and neck, liver or kidney cancer.

The CDR3 here is CASSMTANNEQFF. The CDR3 nucleotides are TGTGCCAGTAGTATGACTGCTAACAATGAGCAGTTCTTC. The genes are TRBV19 and TRBJ2-1; no reliable D call. The germline V gene has CDR1 LNHDA and CDR2 SQIVND (reference sequence). With 3 bases removed from V and 5 bases from J, the gap between germline ends came to 8 bases. This CDR3 has 13 residues.